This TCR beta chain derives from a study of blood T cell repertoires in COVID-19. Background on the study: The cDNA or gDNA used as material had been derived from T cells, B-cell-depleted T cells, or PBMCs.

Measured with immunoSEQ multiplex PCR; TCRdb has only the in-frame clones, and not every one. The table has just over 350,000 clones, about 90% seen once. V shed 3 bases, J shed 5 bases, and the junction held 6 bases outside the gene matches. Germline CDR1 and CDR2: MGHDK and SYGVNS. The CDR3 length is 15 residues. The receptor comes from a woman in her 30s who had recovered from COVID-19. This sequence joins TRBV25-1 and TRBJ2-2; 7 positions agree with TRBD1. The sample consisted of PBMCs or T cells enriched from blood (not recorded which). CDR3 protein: CASSDGQGETGELFF. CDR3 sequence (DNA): TGTGCCAGCAGTGATGGGCAGGGGGAAACCGGGGAGCTGTTTTTT.